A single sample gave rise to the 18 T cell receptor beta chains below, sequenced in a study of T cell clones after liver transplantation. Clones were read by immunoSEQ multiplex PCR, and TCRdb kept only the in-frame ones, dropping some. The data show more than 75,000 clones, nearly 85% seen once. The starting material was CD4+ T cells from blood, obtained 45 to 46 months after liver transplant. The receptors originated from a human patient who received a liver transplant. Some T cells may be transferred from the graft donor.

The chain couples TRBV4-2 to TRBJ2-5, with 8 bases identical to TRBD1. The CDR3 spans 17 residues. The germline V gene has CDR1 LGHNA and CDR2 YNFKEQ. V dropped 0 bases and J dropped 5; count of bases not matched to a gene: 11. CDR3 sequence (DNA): TGTGCCAGCAGCCAAGAAGGAGGACAGGGAGGTCCGGAGACCCAGTACTTC. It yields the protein CASSQEGGQGGPETQYF.

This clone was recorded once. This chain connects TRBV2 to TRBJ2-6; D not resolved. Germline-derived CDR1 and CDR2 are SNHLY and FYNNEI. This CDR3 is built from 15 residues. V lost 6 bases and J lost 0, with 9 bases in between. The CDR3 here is CASSVLTSGANVLTF. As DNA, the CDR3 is TGTGCCAGCAGCGTTCTCACCTCTGGGGCCAACGTCCTGACTTTC.

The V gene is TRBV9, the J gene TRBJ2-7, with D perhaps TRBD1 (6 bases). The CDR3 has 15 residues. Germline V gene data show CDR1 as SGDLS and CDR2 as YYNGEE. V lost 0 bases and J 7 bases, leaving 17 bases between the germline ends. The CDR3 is CASSVDGQGRGEQYF. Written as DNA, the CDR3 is TGTGCCAGCAGCGTAGATGGTCAGGGGAGAGGAGAGCAGTACTTC.

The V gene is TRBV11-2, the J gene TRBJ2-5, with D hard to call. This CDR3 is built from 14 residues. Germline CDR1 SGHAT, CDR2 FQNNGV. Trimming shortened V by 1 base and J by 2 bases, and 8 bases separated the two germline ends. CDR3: CASSLGDLQETQYF. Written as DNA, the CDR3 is TGTGCCAGCAGCTTAGGAGACTTGCAAGAGACCCAGTACTTC. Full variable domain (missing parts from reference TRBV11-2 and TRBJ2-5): EAGVAQSPRYKIIEKRQSVAFWCNPISGHATLYWYQQILGQGPKLLIQFQNNGVVDDSQLPKDRFSAERLKGVDSTLKIQPAKLEDSAVYLCASSLGDLQETQYFGPGTRLLVL.

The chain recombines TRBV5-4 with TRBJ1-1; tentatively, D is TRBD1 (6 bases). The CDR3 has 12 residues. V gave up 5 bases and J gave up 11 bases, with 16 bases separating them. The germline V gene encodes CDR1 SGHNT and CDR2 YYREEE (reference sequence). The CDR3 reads CASSPRGSRAFF. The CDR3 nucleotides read TGTGCCAGCAGTCCCAGGGGTAGTAGGGCTTTCTTT. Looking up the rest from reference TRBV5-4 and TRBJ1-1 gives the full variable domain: ETGVTQSPTHLIKTRGQQVTLRCSSQSGHNTVSWYQQALGQGPQFIFQYYREEENGRGNFPPRFSGLQFPNYSSELNVNALELDDSALYLCASSPRGSRAFFGQGTRLTVV.

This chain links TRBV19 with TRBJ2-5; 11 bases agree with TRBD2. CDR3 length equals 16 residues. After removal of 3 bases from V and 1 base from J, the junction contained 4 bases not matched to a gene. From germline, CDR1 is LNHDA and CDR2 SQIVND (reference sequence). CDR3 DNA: TGTGCCAGTAGTATTTGGACTAGCGGGCGCCAAGAGACCCAGTACTTC. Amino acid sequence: CASSIWTSGRQETQYF.

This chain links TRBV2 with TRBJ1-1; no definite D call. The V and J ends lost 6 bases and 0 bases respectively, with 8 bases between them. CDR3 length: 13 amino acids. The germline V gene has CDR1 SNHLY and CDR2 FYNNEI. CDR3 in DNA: TGTGCCAGCAGCACCCATATGAACACTGAAGCTTTCTTT. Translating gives CASSTHMNTEAFF.

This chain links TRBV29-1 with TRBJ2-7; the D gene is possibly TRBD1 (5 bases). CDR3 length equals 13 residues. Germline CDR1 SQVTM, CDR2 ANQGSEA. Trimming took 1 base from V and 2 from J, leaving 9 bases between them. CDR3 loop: CSVEAGATYEQYF. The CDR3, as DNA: TGCAGCGTTGAAGCTGGGGCGACCTACGAGCAGTACTTC.

The CDR3 protein is CASSLNPTTGNEQYF. The CDR3 DNA reads TGTGCCAGCAGCTTAAACCCGACTACAGGGAACGAGCAGTACTTC. The chain recombines TRBV7-3 with TRBJ2-7; the D gene is possibly TRBD1 (6 bases). Germline CDR1 SGHTA, CDR2 FQGTGA. CDR3 length: 15 amino acids. V shed 1 base and J shed 5 bases, with 15 bases lying between them.

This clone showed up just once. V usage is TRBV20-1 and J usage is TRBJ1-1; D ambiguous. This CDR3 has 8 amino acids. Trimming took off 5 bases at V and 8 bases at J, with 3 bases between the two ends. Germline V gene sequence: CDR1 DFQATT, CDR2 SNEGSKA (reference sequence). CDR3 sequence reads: CSALEAFF. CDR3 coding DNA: TGCAGTGCTTTGGAAGCTTTCTTT.

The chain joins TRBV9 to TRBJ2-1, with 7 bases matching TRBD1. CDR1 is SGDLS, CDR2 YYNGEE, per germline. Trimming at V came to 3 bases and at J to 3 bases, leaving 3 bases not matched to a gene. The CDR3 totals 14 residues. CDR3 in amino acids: CASSAQGNYNEQFF. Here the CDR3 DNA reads TGTGCCAGCAGCGCACAGGGGAACTACAATGAGCAGTTCTTC.

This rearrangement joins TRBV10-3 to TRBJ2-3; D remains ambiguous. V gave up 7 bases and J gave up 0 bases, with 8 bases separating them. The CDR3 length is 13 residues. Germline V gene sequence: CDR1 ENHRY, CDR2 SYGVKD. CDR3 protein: CAIMSGSTDTQYF. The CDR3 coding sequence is TGTGCCATCATGTCCGGGAGCACAGATACGCAGTATTTT.

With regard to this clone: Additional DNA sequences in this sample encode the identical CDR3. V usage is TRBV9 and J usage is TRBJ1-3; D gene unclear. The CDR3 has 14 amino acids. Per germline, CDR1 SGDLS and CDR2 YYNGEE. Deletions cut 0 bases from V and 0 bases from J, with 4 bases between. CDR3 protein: CASSVEGSGNTIYF. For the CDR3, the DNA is TGTGCCAGCAGCGTAGAAGGCTCTGGAAACACCATATATTTT.

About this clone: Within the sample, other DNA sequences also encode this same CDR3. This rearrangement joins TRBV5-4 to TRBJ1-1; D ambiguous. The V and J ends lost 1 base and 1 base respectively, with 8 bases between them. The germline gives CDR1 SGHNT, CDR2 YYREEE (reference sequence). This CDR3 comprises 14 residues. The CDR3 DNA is TGTGCCAGCAGCTTGTCAACAGCGAACACTGAAGCTTTCTTT. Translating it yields CASSLSTANTEAFF. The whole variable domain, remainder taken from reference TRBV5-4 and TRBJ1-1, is ETGVTQSPTHLIKTRGQQVTLRCSSQSGHNTVSWYQQALGQGPQFIFQYYREEENGRGNFPPRFSGLQFPNYSSELNVNALELDDSALYLCASSLSTANTEAFFGQGTRLTVV.

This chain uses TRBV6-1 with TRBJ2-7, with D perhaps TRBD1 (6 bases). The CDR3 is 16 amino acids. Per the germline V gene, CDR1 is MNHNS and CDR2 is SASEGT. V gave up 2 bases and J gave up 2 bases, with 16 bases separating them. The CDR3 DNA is TGTGCCAGCAGTGAAAGGTGGTCAGGACAGACCTACGAGCAGTACTTC. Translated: CASSERWSGQTYEQYF.

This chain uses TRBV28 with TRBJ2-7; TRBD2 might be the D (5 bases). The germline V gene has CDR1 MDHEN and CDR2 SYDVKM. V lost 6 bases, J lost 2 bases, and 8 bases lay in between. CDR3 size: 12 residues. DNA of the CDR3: TGTGCCAGCAGGGACTTCCCCTACGAGCAGTACTTC. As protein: CASRDFPYEQYF. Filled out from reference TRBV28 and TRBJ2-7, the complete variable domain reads DVKVTQSSRYLVKRTGEKVFLECVQDMDHENMFWYRQDPGLGLRLIYFSYDVKMKEKGDIPEGYSVSREKKERFSLILESASTNQTSMYLCASRDFPYEQYFGPGTRLTVT.

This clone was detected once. CDR3 sequence: CASSYSKASGEQYF. Here the CDR3 DNA reads TGTGCCAGCAGTTACTCGAAGGCTAGCGGCGAGCAGTACTTC. The chain uses TRBV6-5 and TRBJ2-7; 7 nucleotides line up with TRBD2. This CDR3 has 14 amino acids. Germline V gives CDR1 MNHEY, CDR2 SVGAGI. V lost 0 bases, J lost 6 bases, and 5 bases stayed unmatched.

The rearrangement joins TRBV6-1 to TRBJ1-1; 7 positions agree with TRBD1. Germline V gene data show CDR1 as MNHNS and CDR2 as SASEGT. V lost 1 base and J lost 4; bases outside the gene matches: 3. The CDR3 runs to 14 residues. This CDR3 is CASSEVDRSTEAFF. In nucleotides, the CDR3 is TGTGCCAGCAGTGAAGTGGACAGGTCCACTGAAGCTTTCTTT.